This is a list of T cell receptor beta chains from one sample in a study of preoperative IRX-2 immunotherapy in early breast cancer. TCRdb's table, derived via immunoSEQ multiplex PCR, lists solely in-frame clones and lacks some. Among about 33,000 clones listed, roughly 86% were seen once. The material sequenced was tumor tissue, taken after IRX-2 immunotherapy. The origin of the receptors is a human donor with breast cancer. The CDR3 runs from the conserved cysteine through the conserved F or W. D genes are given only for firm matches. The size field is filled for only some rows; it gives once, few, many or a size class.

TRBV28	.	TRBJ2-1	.	CASTRGGTYNEQFF	TGTGCCAGCACGAGGGGCGGGACCTACAATGAGCAGTTCTTC
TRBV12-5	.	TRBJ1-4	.	CASGPGLGDEKLFF	TGTGCTAGTGGTCCTGGACTGGGGGACGAAAAACTGTTTTTT
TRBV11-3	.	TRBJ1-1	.	CASSPRRQRMNTEAFF	TGTGCCAGCAGCCCGAGAAGACAGAGAATGAACACTGAAGCTTTCTTT
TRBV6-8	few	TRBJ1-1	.	CASSYSTWAWSGTEAFF	TGTGCCAGCAGTTACTCGACCTGGGCTTGGAGTGGAACTGAAGCTTTCTTT
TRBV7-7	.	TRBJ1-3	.	CASSPEASSGNTIYF	TGTGCCAGCAGCCCAGAGGCGAGCTCTGGAAACACCATATATTTT
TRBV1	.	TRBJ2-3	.	CASSQGGGLGHSTDTQYF	TGCGCCAGCAGCCAGGGTGGAGGCCTGGGGCATAGCACAGATACGCAGTATTTT
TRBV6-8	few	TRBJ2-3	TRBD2	CASSKLGASGGPTDTQYF	TGTGCCAGCAGCAAGCTAGGGGCTAGCGGGGGACCCACAGATACGCAGTATTTT
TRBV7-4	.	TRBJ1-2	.	CASNTITGNSYTF	TGTGCCAGCAACACGATAACAGGGAACAGCTACACCTTC
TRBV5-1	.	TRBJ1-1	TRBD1	CASSQQTGGKTEAFF	TGCGCCAGCAGCCAACAGACAGGGGGAAAAACTGAAGCTTTCTTT
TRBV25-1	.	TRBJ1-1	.	CASNSMNTEAFF	TGTGCCAGCAACTCGATGAACACTGAAGCTTTCTTT
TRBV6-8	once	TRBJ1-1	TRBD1	CASSYRGQNTEAFF	TGTGCCAGCAGCTACAGGGGGCAGAACACTGAAGCTTTCTTT
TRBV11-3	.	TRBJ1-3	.	CASSLTASSGNTIYF	TGTGCCAGCAGCTTAACGGCAAGCTCTGGAAACACCATATATTTT
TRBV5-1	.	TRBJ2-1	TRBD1	CASSPSTGGSYNEQFF	TGCGCCAGCAGCCCGTCGACAGGGGGTTCCTACAATGAGCAGTTCTTC
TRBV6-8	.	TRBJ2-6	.	CASSWGRSSGANVLTF	TGTGCCAGCAGTTGGGGAAGGTCCTCTGGGGCCAACGTCCTGACTTTC
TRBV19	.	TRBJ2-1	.	CASREAHQTYNEQFF	TGTGCCAGTAGGGAAGCCCACCAAACCTACAATGAGCAGTTCTTC
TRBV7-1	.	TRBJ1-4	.	CASTRRDGEKLFF	TGTGCCAGCACGCGAAGGGACGGAGAAAAACTGTTTTTT
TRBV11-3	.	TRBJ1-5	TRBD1	CASSSGTGSRNQPQHF	TGTGCCAGCAGTTCAGGGACAGGGTCGCGCAATCAGCCCCAGCATTTT
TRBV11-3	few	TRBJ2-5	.	CASSLSAGTYQETQYF	TGTGCTAGCAGCTTATCGGCCGGAACATACCAAGAGACCCAGTACTTC
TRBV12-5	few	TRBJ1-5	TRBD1	CASGFYPPTGGSDQPQHF	TGTGCTAGTGGTTTCTACCCTCCGACAGGGGGGTCGGATCAGCCCCAGCATTTT
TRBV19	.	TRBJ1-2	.	CASSIDRGGYGYTF	TGTGCCAGTAGTATAGACAGGGGAGGCTATGGCTACACCTTC
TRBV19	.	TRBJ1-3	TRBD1	CASSIGGPDRVRNTIYF	TGTGCCAGTAGTATCGGGGGCCCGGACAGGGTAAGAAACACCATATATTTT
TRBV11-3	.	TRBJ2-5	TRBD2	CASSLGEGYVETQYF	TGTGCCAGCAGCCTGGGGGAGGGGTACGTTGAGACCCAGTACTTC
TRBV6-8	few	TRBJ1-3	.	CASSPATRGSGNTIYF	TGTGCCAGCAGTCCCGCCACTCGCGGCTCTGGAAACACCATATATTTT
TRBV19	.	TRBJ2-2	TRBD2	CASSSGGAGELFF	TGTGCCAGTTCGAGCGGGGGAGCCGGGGAGCTGTTTTTT
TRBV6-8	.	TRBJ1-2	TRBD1	CASSKTGTVGYTF	TGTGCCAGCAGCAAGACAGGGACGGTGGGCTACACCTTC
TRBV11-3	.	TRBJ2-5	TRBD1	CASSAMGQGQETQYF	TGTGCCAGCAGCGCAATGGGACAGGGGCAAGAGACCCAGTACTTC
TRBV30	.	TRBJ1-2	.	CAWSVRPPGGYGYTF	TGTGCCTGGAGTGTACGGCCCCCGGGAGGATATGGCTACACCTTC
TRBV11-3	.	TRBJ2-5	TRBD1	CASSLSQAAGTGGVGETQYF	TGTGCCAGCAGCTTGTCCCAAGCAGCCGGGACAGGGGGCGTCGGGGAGACCCAGTACTTC
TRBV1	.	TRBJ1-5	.	CASSHHYRGRGGSNQPQHF	TGCGCCAGCAGCCACCACTACAGGGGGCGAGGAGGAAGCAATCAGCCCCAGCATTTT
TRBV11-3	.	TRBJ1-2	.	CASSGESRATDGYTF	TGTGCCAGCAGCGGGGAGTCCCGAGCCACGGATGGCTACACCTTC
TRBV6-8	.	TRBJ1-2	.	CASSYSIRSNKQTNYGYTF	TGTGCCAGCAGTTACTCGATTCGGTCGAACAAGCAGACTAACTATGGCTACACCTTC
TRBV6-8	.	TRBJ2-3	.	CASSDWGSTSTDTQYF	TGTGCCAGCAGTGATTGGGGGTCTACTAGCACAGATACGCAGTATTTT
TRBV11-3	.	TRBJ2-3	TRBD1	CASSLVPTGQGARRDTQYF	TGTGCCAGCAGCTTAGTTCCAACCGGGCAGGGGGCGCGGAGAGATACGCAGTATTTT
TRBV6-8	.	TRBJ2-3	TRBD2	CASSYSGGSRTDTQYF	TGTGCCAGCAGTTACTCCGGCGGGAGCCGCACAGATACGCAGTATTTT
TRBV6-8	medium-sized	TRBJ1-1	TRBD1	CASSAIQGAEAFF	TGTGCCAGCAGCGCAATACAGGGGGCTGAAGCTTTCTTT
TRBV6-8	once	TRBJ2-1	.	CASSALINEQFF	TGTGCCAGCAGTGCCTTAATCAATGAGCAGTTCTTC
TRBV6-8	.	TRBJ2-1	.	CASSSWGETYNEQFF	TGTGCCAGCAGTTCCTGGGGGGAAACCTACAATGAGCAGTTCTTC
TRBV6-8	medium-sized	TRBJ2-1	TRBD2	CASSSQGLVDEQFF	TGTGCCAGCAGTTCCCAGGGACTAGTCGATGAGCAGTTCTTC
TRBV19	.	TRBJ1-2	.	CASSTGSLNYGYTF	TGTGCCAGTAGTACAGGGAGCCTTAACTATGGCTACACCTTC
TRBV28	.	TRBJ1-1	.	CASSPPPHTEAFF	TGTGCCAGCAGCCCCCCCCCGCACACTGAAGCTTTCTTT
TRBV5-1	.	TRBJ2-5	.	CASSLTGARETQYF	TGCGCCAGCAGCTTGACGGGGGCTAGGGAGACCCAGTACTTC
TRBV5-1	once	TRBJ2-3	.	CASSSPGSVDDTQYF	TGCGCCAGCAGCTCTCCGGGTTCGGTAGATGATACGCAGTATTTT
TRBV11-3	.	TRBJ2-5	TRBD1	CASSSRGTGQETQYF	TGTGCCAGCAGCTCCCGAGGGACAGGCCAAGAGACCCAGTACTTC
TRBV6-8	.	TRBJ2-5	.	CASSYRIRADIQETQYF	TGTGCCAGCAGTTACCGAATCAGGGCAGATATCCAAGAGACCCAGTACTTC
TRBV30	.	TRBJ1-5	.	CAWSAQGSNQPQHF	TGTGCCTGGAGTGCCCAGGGTAGCAATCAGCCCCAGCATTTT
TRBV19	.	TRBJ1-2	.	CASSIVGWGYTF	TGTGCCAGTAGTATCGTCGGGTGGGGCTACACCTTC
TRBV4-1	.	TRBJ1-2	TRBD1	CASSQNRGLRYTF	TGCGCCAGCAGCCAAAACAGGGGGCTTCGCTACACCTTC
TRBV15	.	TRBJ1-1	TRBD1	CATSRAQTGVNTEAFF	TGTGCCACCAGCAGGGCCCAGACAGGGGTGAACACTGAAGCTTTCTTT
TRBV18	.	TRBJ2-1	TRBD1	CASSEGQRHNEQFF	TGTGCCAGCTCAGAGGGACAGAGACACAATGAGCAGTTCTTC
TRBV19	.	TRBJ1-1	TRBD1	CASSIKGARVAAFF	TGTGCCAGTAGTATTAAGGGGGCCCGGGTGGCCGCTTTCTTT